Listed here are 8 T cell receptor beta chains from one sample, sequenced in a study of T cells in localized non-small cell lung cancer. Libraries were prepared by immunoSEQ multiplex PCR; TCRdb keeps only in-frame clonotypes and omits some of them. The repertoire holds around 30,000 clones, with roughly 94% as singletons. The specimen was peripheral blood, collected before any cancer treatment. The receptors here all came from a woman aged 40-70 years with stage I lung adenocarcinoma.

This rearrangement joins TRBV5-6 to TRBJ1-4, with 7 positions matching TRBD1. With 3 bases clipped from V and 4 bases from J, the junction kept 12 bases outside the gene matches. The CDR3 contains 17 residues. In germline, CDR1 is SGHDT, CDR2 YYEEEE. The CDR3 region is CASSSTGRGPFNEKLFF. The CDR3 nucleotides are TGTGCCAGCAGCTCGACAGGGAGGGGACCTTTTAATGAAAAACTGTTTTTT.

The chain combines TRBV5-5 with TRBJ1-2; 8 bases are shared with TRBD1. The germline V gene has CDR1 SGHKS and CDR2 YYEKEE (reference sequence). The CDR3 length is 18 residues. V lost 5 bases to trimming and J lost 8 bases; unmatched junction nucleotides: 23. CDR3 nucleotides: TGTGCCAGCAGTCAAGATTACCCGGGACAGGCACAATCAAAGGGCTACACCTTC. Amino acid sequence: CASSQDYPGQAQSKGYTF. Filled out from reference TRBV5-5 and TRBJ1-2, the complete variable domain reads DAGVTQSPTHLIKTRGQQVTLRCSPISGHKSVSWYQQVLGQGPQFIFQYYEKEERGRGNFPDRFSARQFPNYSSELNVNALLLGDSALYLCASSQDYPGQAQSKGYTFGSGTRLTVV.

The chain carries TRBV5-3 and TRBJ2-6; tentatively, D is TRBD1 (6 bases). TRBV5-3 is labeled an ORF, and its function is uncertain. V lost 0 bases and J lost 0, with 19 bases in between. The CDR3 consists of 20 residues. CDR3 nucleotide sequence: TGTGCCAGAAGCTTGGACGCCCCGGGACAAAGGGCCTCTGGGGCCAACGTCCTGACTTTC. Translating it yields CARSLDAPGQRASGANVLTF.

V gene TRBV19 combines with J gene TRBJ1-5; 8 bases match TRBD1. The CDR3 contains 15 residues. The J segment lost 3 bases and the V segment lost 3 bases, leaving 4 bases of the junction unmatched. Germline-derived CDR1 and CDR2 are LNHDA and SQIVND (reference sequence). CDR3 in DNA: TGTGCCAGTAGTATTGACAGGGGCTACAATCAGCCCCAGCATTTT. Residues: CASSIDRGYNQPQHF.

This clone was detected once. The chain joins TRBV7-9 to TRBJ2-1, with 10 bases matching TRBD1. J was trimmed by 8 bases and V by 2 bases; bases with no gene match: 9. This CDR3 has 16 amino acids. CDR1 and CDR2 from the germline V gene are SEHNR and FQNEAQ (reference sequence). CDR3 region: CASSLRTGGYGDEQFF. The CDR3 bases are TGTGCCAGCAGCTTAAGGACAGGGGGGTATGGCGATGAGCAGTTCTTC.

The V call is TRBV12-5, the J call TRBJ1-5, with D hard to call. Trimming removed 5 bases from V and 0 bases from J, with 5 bases in between. The CDR3 length is 13 residues. Looked up from germline, CDR1 is LGHNT and CDR2 is FRNRAP. The CDR3 region has the DNA TGTGCTAGTGGTCCTGGTAGCAATCAGCCCCAGCATTTT. Translation: CASGPGSNQPQHF.

This chain uses TRBV19 with TRBJ1-2, with D maybe TRBD1 (6 bases). V was clipped by 4 bases and J by 4 bases, with 10 bases between them. The CDR3 is 13 amino acids. CDR1 LNHDA and CDR2 SQIVND come from the germline V gene (reference sequence). CDR3 DNA sequence: TGTGCCAGTAGTAAGGAAGGGGGCTATGGCTACACCTTC. This translates into CASSKEGGYGYTF. Together with reference TRBV19 and TRBJ1-2, the CDR3 gives the full variable domain: DGGITQSPKYLFRKEGQNVTLSCEQNLNHDAMYWYRQDPGQGLRLIYYSQIVNDFQKGDIAEGYSVSREKKESFPLTVTSAQKNPTAFYLCASSKEGGYGYTFGSGTRLTVV.

The rearrangement links TRBV7-7 to TRBJ2-5; D is perhaps TRBD2 (7 bases). The tail of the sequence fits TRBJ2-7 better, so the J call may be wrong. This CDR3 has 20 amino acids. The germline CDR1 and CDR2 sequences are SSHAT and FNYEAQ (reference sequence). The CDR3, as DNA: TGTGCCAGCGGGATTGGGAGACGACAGGAGGTAAATTCTAGCGGCTACGAGCAGTACTTC. Protein: CASGIGRRQEVNSSGYEQYF.